A selection of T cell receptor beta chains follows, all from one sample in a study of T-cell reconstitution after alpha-beta-depleted transplantation in children. One entry per CDR3 protein results from TCRdb running MiXCR on the PCR reads. Here the sample spans 600,000 to 800,000 distinct CDR3 sequences, roughly 14% being singletons. Sequenced here: PBMCs, sampled before TCRalphabeta/CD19-depleted stem cell transplant. Receptor source: a girl under 10 years old with congenital amegakaryocytic thrombocytopenia, due to receive a stem cell transplant. Each CDR3 is given with its conserved first and last residue. D genes are given only for firm matches. Not all rows give a size; the values are once, few, many and, for expanded clones, a class.

>TRBV11-1|.|TRBJ2-3|.
TGTGCCAGCAGCTTTCTCCGGCTTGGGCGGGATCAACTAACAGATACGCAGTATTTT
CASSFLRLGRDQLTDTQYF
>TRBV20-1|.|TRBJ2-7|.
TGCAGTGCATTGCGGGACGGACACTACGAGCAGTACTTC
CSALRDGHYEQYF
>TRBV3-1|.|TRBJ2-1|many
TGTGCCAGCAGCCAAGTCTCGGCAGGGGCTATCAATGAGCAGTTCTTC
CASSQVSAGAINEQFF
>TRBV28|TRBD2|TRBJ2-7|.
TGTGCCAGCAGTGGGGGGGTGGGTTACGAGCAGTACTTC
CASSGGVGYEQYF
>TRBV3-1|.|TRBJ2-5|few
TGTGCCAGCAGCCCCGCTCTCCTAGACGAGCAAGAGACCCAGTACTTC
CASSPALLDEQETQYF
>TRBV30|.|TRBJ2-1|few
TGTGCCTGGACAGCGGTTTTTCTCGATGAGCAGTTCTTC
CAWTAVFLDEQFF
>TRBV2|TRBD2|TRBJ2-1|.
TGTGCCAGCAGCCCCACAGGTCTAGCGGAAGACAATGAGCAGTTCTTC
CASSPTGLAEDNEQFF
>TRBV6-1|.|TRBJ2-2|.
TGTGCCAGCAGTGAGGAACAGTGGCACGGGGAGCTGTTTTTT
CASSEEQWHGELFF
>TRBV12-3/TRBV12-4|.|TRBJ2-1|few
TGTGCCAGCACCCTTAGCCTTAGCTCCTACAATGAGCAGTTCTTC
CASTLSLSSYNEQFF
>TRBV10-3|.|TRBJ2-3|many
TGTGCCATCAGTGAGTCGGTTATCTCCGATACGCAGTATTTT
CAISESVISDTQYF
>TRBV12-3/TRBV12-4|.|TRBJ2-1|few
TGTGCCAGCACGGAACCGGGTACTGGTAATGAGCAGTTCTTC
CASTEPGTGNEQFF
>TRBV11-2|TRBD2|TRBJ2-7|.
TGTGCCAGCAGCCTGTGGACTAGCGGGCGGGTCAACGAGCAGTACTTC
CASSLWTSGRVNEQYF